The 22 T cell receptor beta chains below all came from one sample that was sequenced in a study of Graves' ophthalmopathy and Graves' hyperthyroidism. Researchers took RNA transcripts and amplified TCR beta CDR3 regions from them. First-round RT-PCR with HTBI primers preceded a second-round multiplex PCR. TCRdb reprocessed the multiplex PCR reads via MiXCR and lists one record per CDR3 protein. The data show roughly 1.1 million distinct CDR3 sequences, less than 45% seen once. The sample comprised peripheral blood or thyroid tissue (not recorded which). These receptor sequences come from an adult man with Graves' hyperthyroidism.

This clonotype was counted only a few times. This sequence joins TRBV20-1 and TRBJ1-1; D gene uncertain. V lost 4 bases to trimming and J lost 5 bases, with 17 bases between them. Germline values: CDR1 DFQATT, CDR2 SNEGSKA (reference sequence). The CDR3 consists of 14 residues. The CDR3 DNA reads as TGCAGTGCTACCCAACCACATCGGAGGACTGAAGCTTTCTTT. It is translated as CSATQPHRRTEAFF.

Regarding this clonotype: Given a much more abundant clone one base away, this may be a read error. The chain employs TRBV5-1 and TRBJ2-7; the match to TRBD2 covers 9 bases. In germline, CDR1 is SGHRS, CDR2 YFSETQ. The CDR3 sequence is 16 residues long. CDR3 amino acids: CASSLDLAGLTYERYF. The DNA for the CDR3 is TGCGCCAGCAGCTTGGATCTAGCGGGACTTACCTACGAGCGGTACTTC.

The genes are TRBV7-2 and TRBJ2-5; TRBD2 matches at 9 bases. The CDR3 length is 16 residues. Germline CDR1 and CDR2: SGHTA and FQGNSA. With 6 bases clipped from V and 5 bases from J, the junction kept 13 bases outside the gene matches. The CDR3 DNA follows: TGTGCCAGCAGTCCCGGGACTAGCTCCCAGAGGGAGACCCAGTACTTC. It is translated as CASSPGTSSQRETQYF.

The chain is built from TRBV7-9 and TRBJ1-2, with D tentatively TRBD1 (5 bases). Trimming shortened V by 7 bases and J by 4 bases, and 22 bases separated the two germline ends. Looked up from germline, CDR1 is SEHNR and CDR2 is FQNEAQ (reference sequence). There are 16 residues in the CDR3. The CDR3, as DNA: TGTGCCAGCAACCCGGGCCGTCAGGGCCCAGGCTATGGCTACACCTTC. Its translation is CASNPGRQGPGYGYTF.

The CDR3 DNA follows: TGTGCCAGCAGTGCGCCGGGACAGGGCCACGAGCAGTACTTC. Translating it yields CASSAPGQGHEQYF. The chain is built from TRBV12-3 or TRBV12-4 and TRBJ2-7, with TRBD1 identical over 9 bases. Trimming at V came to 5 bases and at J to 5 bases, leaving 7 bases not matched to a gene. There are 14 residues in the CDR3.

This clonotype was recorded many times. J is TRBJ1-6 and V is TRBV7-9; possibly TRBD1 for D (5 bases). Deletions cut 5 bases from V and 3 bases from J, with 11 bases between. Germline V gene lookup returns CDR1 SEHNR and CDR2 FQNEAQ (reference sequence). This CDR3 has 15 residues. CDR3 coding DNA: TGTGCCAGCAGCCCACGGGGCGTCTATAATTCACCCCTCCACTTT. As protein: CASSPRGVYNSPLHF.

This clonotype has a handful of counts. V gene TRBV20-1 combines with J gene TRBJ2-3; possible D gene TRBD2, 6 bases. This CDR3 contains 15 residues. Trimming cost V 8 bases and J 6 bases, with 24 bases left between them. Germline values: CDR1 DFQATT, CDR2 SNEGSKA (reference sequence). CDR3 nucleotide sequence: TGCAGTCGGGAGAACGATTTGGGGCGGGCTGATACGCAGTATTTT. Amino acids: CSRENDLGRADTQYF.

This clonotype occurred many times. The chain links TRBV5-5 to TRBJ1-1; D unclear. V lost 0 bases, J lost 1 base, and 16 bases lay in between. From germline, CDR1 is SGHKS and CDR2 YYEKEE (reference sequence). The CDR3 is 17 amino acids. The CDR3 loop is CASSLEMNSQANTEAFF. The CDR3 nucleotides are TGTGCCAGCAGCTTGGAGATGAACAGCCAAGCGAACACTGAAGCTTTCTTT.

This clonotype appeared a few times. The gene calls are TRBV7-9 and TRBJ1-1; TRBD1 matches at 9 bases. Germline assignment: CDR1 SEHNR and CDR2 FQNEAQ (reference sequence). V lost 3 bases to trimming and J lost 3 bases; unmatched junction nucleotides: 8. The CDR3 consists of 16 residues. This CDR3 is CASSFGQGRVDTEAFF. In DNA form, the CDR3 reads TGTGCCAGCAGCTTTGGACAGGGGAGGGTCGACACTGAAGCTTTCTTT.

The table lists this clonotype with a count of one. The genes are TRBV20-1 and TRBJ2-2; D not resolved. Germline loops: CDR1 DFQATT, CDR2 SNEGSKA (reference sequence). V was trimmed by 1 base and J by 8 bases, leaving 11 bases between them. The CDR3 has 13 amino acids. CDR3 in amino acids: CSARVQGRGELFF. The CDR3 coding sequence is TGCAGTGCTAGAGTCCAAGGGCGTGGGGAGCTGTTTTTT.

This clonotype has only a few counts. The chain has TRBV5-1 and TRBJ2-5, with 9 bases that match TRBD1. Per germline, CDR1 SGHRS and CDR2 YFSETQ. The V gene end was trimmed by 4 bases and the J gene end by 3 bases; junction bases not matched to a gene: 4. The CDR3 is 14 residues long. CDR3 nucleotide sequence: TGCGCCAGCAGCCCACAGGGGGCCGAAGAGACCCAGTACTTC. As protein: CASSPQGAEETQYF.

This clonotype was seen repeatedly, ten times or more. This chain connects TRBV18 to TRBJ2-7; tentatively, D is TRBD1 (6 bases). This CDR3 region has 13 residues. The V gene lost 1 base and the J gene lost 6 bases, with 10 bases spanning the gap. Looked up from germline, CDR1 is KGHSH and CDR2 is LQKENI. In DNA form, the CDR3 reads TGTGCCAGCTCACCACAGGGGGATCGCGAGCAGTACTTC. This encodes CASSPQGDREQYF.

In its sample, this clonotype was seen a few times. The V gene is TRBV29-1, the J gene TRBJ1-1; 9 positions agree with TRBD1. The germline gives CDR1 SQVTM, CDR2 ANQGSEA. V shed 4 bases and J 4 bases; nucleotides not matched to a gene: 4. CDR3 length: 13 residues. CDR3 loop: CSVGGQGRTEAFF. CDR3 bases: TGCAGCGTTGGAGGACAGGGGCGCACTGAAGCTTTCTTT. The full variable domain, in which reference TRBV29-1 and TRBJ1-1 provide the parts outside the CDR3, is SAVISQKPSRDICQRGTSLTIQCQVDSQVTMMFWYRQQPGQSLTLIATANQGSEATYESGFVIDKFPISRPNLTFSTLTVSNMSPEDSSIYLCSVGGQGRTEAFFGQGTRLTVV.

The V and J genes are TRBV10-3 and TRBJ2-5; 7 nucleotides match TRBD1. This CDR3 contains 12 residues. The junction had 2 bases not matched to a gene; V was cut back by 5 bases and J by 5 bases. Per germline, CDR1 ENHRY and CDR2 SYGVKD. Here the CDR3 DNA reads TGTGCCATCAGTAAGACAGGGGAGACCCAGTACTTC. Translated, it gives CAISKTGETQYF.

The table lists this clonotype with many counts. The gene calls are TRBV7-8 and TRBJ1-1; no clear D gene. In germline, CDR1 is SGHVS, CDR2 FQNEAQ. V was pared by 4 bases and J by 3 bases, with 15 bases between. The CDR3 sequence is 15 residues long. In DNA, the CDR3 is TGTGCCAGCAGCTCAGACGTGGGCAGCTACACTGAAGCTTTCTTT. Translated, it gives CASSSDVGSYTEAFF.

CDR3 sequence reads: CSVRGRGGYTF. The DNA for the CDR3 is TGCAGCGTTCGGGGCAGGGGGGGCTACACCTTC. This chain uses TRBV29-1 with TRBJ1-2; 7 bases are shared with TRBD1. J gave up 8 bases and V 5 bases, and 5 bases lay outside the gene matches. CDR3 size: 11 residues. Per germline, CDR1 SQVTM and CDR2 ANQGSEA.

This clonotype was seen at least ten times. V is TRBV20-1 and J is TRBJ1-6; D might be TRBD1 (5 bases). The V gene lost 3 bases and the J gene lost 9 bases, with 6 bases spanning the gap. The germline V gene has CDR1 DFQATT and CDR2 SNEGSKA (reference sequence). This CDR3 region has 11 residues. The CDR3 nucleotides are TGCAGTGCTAGGGGGACTTCACCCCTCCACTTT. As protein: CSARGTSPLHF.

This clonotype was counted between two and nine times. As DNA, the CDR3 is TGTGCCAGCAGTCAGGGTCGGGAGGCAAACTACGAGCAGTACTTC. Translated, it gives CASSQGREANYEQYF. This chain connects TRBV12-3 or TRBV12-4 to TRBJ2-7, with TRBD2 matching 7 bases. After removal of 5 bases from V and 3 bases from J, the junction contained 10 bases not matched to a gene. This CDR3 is built from 15 residues.

This clonotype has only a few counts. The chain couples TRBV10-1 to TRBJ1-1; the match to TRBD1 covers 9 bases. Germline CDR1 reads WNHNN; CDR2 reads SYGVQD (reference sequence). Losses at the gene ends were 5 bases for V and 4 bases for J; bases not matched to a gene: 8. The CDR3 extends over 15 amino acids. This chain's CDR3 is CASSQDRDRVTEAFF. The DNA for the CDR3 is TGCGCCAGCAGTCAAGACCGGGACAGGGTCACTGAAGCTTTCTTT.

This clonotype was detected many times. The V gene is TRBV2, the J gene TRBJ1-2, with a tentative D call TRBD1 (5 bases). Germline lookup yields CDR1 SNHLY and CDR2 FYNNEI. V lost 6 bases to trimming and J lost 2 bases, with 22 bases between them. This CDR3 contains 17 residues. For the CDR3, the DNA is TGTGCCAGCAGGAGACAGCCAGGATACGGTTTCAACTATGGCTACACCTTC. Encoded protein: CASRRQPGYGFNYGYTF.

On this clonotype: The missing conserved phenylalanine or tryptophan at the end of this CDR3 makes a read error likely. This sequence joins TRBV5-1 and TRBJ2-5, with unresolved D. The CDR3 is made up of 12 amino acids. Germline loops: CDR1 SGHRS, CDR2 YFSETQ. V was pared by 5 bases and J by 2 bases, with 7 bases between. The CDR3 loop reads CASRSEQETQYL. The CDR3 DNA sequence: TGCGCCAGCAGATCGGAGCAAGAGACCCAGTACCTC.

The rearrangement links TRBV10-2 to TRBJ2-7, with TRBD2 identical over 11 bases. Looked up from germline, CDR1 is WSHSY and CDR2 is SAAADI. The CDR3 runs to 17 residues. Unmatched junction bases numbered 12, after V lost 4 bases and J lost 4 bases. Here the CDR3 DNA reads TGCGCCAGCAGTGCCACCGGCCTACTAGCGGGGGAATACGAGCAGTACTTC. Protein: CASSATGLLAGEYEQYF.